These 12 T cell receptor beta chains share one sample of origin, sequenced in a study of T cell repertoires in cytomegalovirus infection. Using its own MiXCR run on the reads, TCRdb lists one record per CDR3 protein. The table records roughly 500,000 distinct CDR3 sequences, roughly a third of them present only once. Their antigens are not known. The sequenced sample was cultured PBMCs, obtained from culture after CMV antigen stimulation. The source of these receptors is a human donor in good health (CMV status not recorded). Some clones in this sample may be carry-over from other donors' samples.

The chain employs TRBV29-1 and TRBJ2-3; D gene uncertain. V was shortened by 4 bases and J by 2 bases, with 10 bases between the two germline ends. The CDR3 covers 13 residues. Germline V CDR1 and CDR2: SQVTM, ANQGSEA. CDR3 nucleotide sequence: TGCAGCGTTGTGACTTCACTCACAGATACGCAGTATTTT. This sequence encodes CSVVTSLTDTQYF.

The CDR3 bases are TGTGCCTGGAGTAGCACAGGCAATCAGCCCCAGCATTTT. This gives the protein CAWSSTGNQPQHF. The rearrangement uses TRBV30 and TRBJ1-5; D ambiguous. Trimming cost V 2 bases and J 2 bases, with 7 bases left between them. Germline CDR1 reads GTSNPN; CDR2 reads SVGIG (reference sequence). CDR3 size: 13 residues.

The chain uses TRBV29-1 and TRBJ2-1, with D possibly matching TRBD1 (5 bases). Looked up from germline, CDR1 is SQVTM and CDR2 is ANQGSEA. The V end lost 7 bases, the J end lost 4 bases, and 14 bases lay between the germline ends. This CDR3 region has 13 residues. CDR3 sequence reads: CSAAQDIYNEQFF. CDR3 nucleotide sequence: TGCAGCGCCGCCCAGGACATTTACAATGAGCAGTTCTTC.

The rearrangement uses TRBV19 and TRBJ2-5, with 12 bases matching TRBD1. Germline V gene lookup returns CDR1 LNHDA and CDR2 SQIVND (reference sequence). This CDR3 has 16 amino acids. The J segment lost 0 bases and the V segment lost 3 bases, leaving 2 bases of the junction unmatched. The CDR3 sequence is CASSMGDRGHQETQYF. CDR3 nucleotides: TGTGCCAGTAGTATGGGGGACAGGGGGCACCAAGAGACCCAGTACTTC.

V is TRBV6-2 or TRBV6-3 and J is TRBJ2-7; no clear D gene. V lost 8 bases, J lost 5 bases, and 16 bases lay in between. CDR3 length: 13 residues. Germline CDR1 is MNHEY and CDR2 is SVGEGT. As DNA, the CDR3 is TGTGCCAGCGGATATAATACGCGCCACGAGCAGTACGTC. It codes for CASGYNTRHEQYV.

This clonotype has ten or more counts. The chain joins TRBV7-8 to TRBJ2-7; D unresolved. CDR1 and CDR2 (germline): SGHVS, FQNEAQ. Between the trimmed V and J ends, which lost 5 bases and 4 bases, there was a span of 15 bases. This CDR3 has 14 residues. For the CDR3, the DNA is TGTGCCAGCAGCCCCGGCCTTGCGGCATACGAGCAGTACGTC. This encodes CASSPGLAAYEQYV.

The sample holds many counts of this clonotype. This chain uses TRBV7-8 with TRBJ2-3, with D perhaps being TRBD1 or TRBD2 (5 bases each). V shed 8 bases and J shed 14 bases, with 29 bases lying between them. Germline CDR1 SGHVS, CDR2 FQNEAQ. CDR3 length: 15 residues. The CDR3 protein is CASLLYRDGLTTPYF. DNA for the CDR3: TGTGCCAGCCTTCTATACCGGGACGGCCTCACGACTCCGTATTTT.

In this sample, this clonotype turned up many times. The chain employs TRBV5-4 and TRBJ2-3; D call uncertain. There are 14 residues in the CDR3. Trimming stripped 4 bases from V and 2 bases from J, with 11 bases between. Per germline, CDR1 SGHNT and CDR2 YYREEE (reference sequence). DNA of the CDR3: TGTGCCAGCAGCGCTAAGCGAAACACAGATACGCAGTATTTT. Translation gives CASSAKRNTDTQYF.

V usage is TRBV28 and J usage is TRBJ2-1; either TRBD1 or TRBD2 may fit D (5 bases each). Trimming removed 5 bases at V and 1 base at J, with 15 bases between. Germline V gene sequence: CDR1 MDHEN, CDR2 SYDVKM. CDR3 size: 16 residues. CDR3 protein: CASSPPSGASYNEQFF. CDR3 in DNA: TGTGCCAGCAGTCCCCCTTCCGGGGCGTCCTACAATGAGCAGTTCTTC.

The table lists this clonotype with a few counts. The chain couples TRBV25-1 to TRBJ2-3, with 8 bases fitting TRBD1. V shed 2 bases and J 2 bases; nucleotides not matched to a gene: 9. CDR3 size: 17 residues. Germline V lookup: CDR1 MGHDK, CDR2 SYGVNS. CDR3 amino acids: CASSEILPQGVTDTQYF. In nucleotides, the CDR3 is TGTGCCAGCAGTGAAATTCTCCCACAGGGGGTCACAGATACGCAGTATTTT.

The sample holds many counts of this clonotype. The gene calls are TRBV7-2 and TRBJ2-3; 10 nucleotides line up with TRBD2. The length of the CDR3 is 17 residues. The junction had 13 bases not matched to a gene; V was cut back by 5 bases and J by 5 bases. The germline gives CDR1 SGHTA, CDR2 FQGNSA. In DNA, the CDR3 is TGTGCCAGCAGCCAACCCTCACTAGCGGGGAAGGGAGATACGCAGTATTTT. Translation gives CASSQPSLAGKGDTQYF.

This clonotype was seen ten or more times. The chain is built from TRBV4-1 and TRBJ2-3; no clear D. The CDR3 runs 14 residues. The V end was cut by 4 bases, the J end by 2 bases, with 10 bases between. Germline CDR1 and CDR2: MGHRA and YSYEKL. As DNA, the CDR3 is TGCGCCAGCAGCCCCGGAGCCCCCACAGATACGCAGTATTTT. The encoded protein is CASSPGAPTDTQYF.